The clone carrying this T cell receptor (beta chain) was counted at least ten times. The antigen remains undetermined. Using RNA template, CDR3s of TCR alpha and beta were amplified with iRepertoire arm-PCR. Input was about 85-400 ng of tissue mRNA or PBMC total RNA. Using its own MiXCR run on the multiplex PCR reads, TCRdb lists one record per CDR3 protein. Among approximately 110,000 distinct CDR3 sequences listed, less than 30% were seen once. This specimen comes from a study of glioma-infiltrating T cells. Study outcomes and limitations: Non-neoplastic patients had below-expected tissue-blood divergence, while all gliomas exceeded expectation.

This CDR3 region has 15 residues. Per germline, CDR1 MNHNS and CDR2 SASEGT. The junction had 9 bases not matched to a gene; V was cut back by 8 bases and J by 3 bases. The genes are TRBV6-1 and TRBJ2-2; 7 bases agree with TRBD1. Sequencing was carried out using glioma tissue, nonneoplastic brain tissue, or PBMCs (not recorded which). The source of this sequence is a human donor with low-grade glioma or glioblastoma, undergoing nonglioma brain surgery, or in good health (not recorded which). The chain's CDR3 is CASLGQPTYTGELFF. CDR3 bases: TGTGCCAGCTTGGGACAGCCTACATACACCGGGGAGCTGTTTTTT.